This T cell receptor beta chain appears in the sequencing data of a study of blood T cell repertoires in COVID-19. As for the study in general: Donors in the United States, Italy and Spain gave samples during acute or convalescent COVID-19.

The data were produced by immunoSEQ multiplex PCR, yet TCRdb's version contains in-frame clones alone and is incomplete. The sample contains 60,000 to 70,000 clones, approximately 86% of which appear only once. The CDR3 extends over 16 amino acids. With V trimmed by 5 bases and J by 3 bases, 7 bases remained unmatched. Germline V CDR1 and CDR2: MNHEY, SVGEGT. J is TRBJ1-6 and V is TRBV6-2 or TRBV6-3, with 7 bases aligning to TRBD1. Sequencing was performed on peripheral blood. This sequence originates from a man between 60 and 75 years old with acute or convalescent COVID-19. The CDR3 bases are TGTGCCAGCAGTCTACAGGGGACAAACTATAATTCACCCCTCCACTTT. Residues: CASSLQGTNYNSPLHF.